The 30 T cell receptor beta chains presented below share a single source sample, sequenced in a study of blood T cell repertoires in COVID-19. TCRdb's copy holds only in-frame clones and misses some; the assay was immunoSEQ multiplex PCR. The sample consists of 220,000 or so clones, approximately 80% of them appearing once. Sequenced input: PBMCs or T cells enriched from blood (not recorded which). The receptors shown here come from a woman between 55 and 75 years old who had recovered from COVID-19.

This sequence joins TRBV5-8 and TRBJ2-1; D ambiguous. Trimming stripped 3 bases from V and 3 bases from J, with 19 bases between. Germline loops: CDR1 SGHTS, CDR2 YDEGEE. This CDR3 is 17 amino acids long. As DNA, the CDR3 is TGTGCCAGCAGCTCCATCCTGGCGGTCAACTTCTACAATGAGCAGTTCTTC. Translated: CASSSILAVNFYNEQFF.

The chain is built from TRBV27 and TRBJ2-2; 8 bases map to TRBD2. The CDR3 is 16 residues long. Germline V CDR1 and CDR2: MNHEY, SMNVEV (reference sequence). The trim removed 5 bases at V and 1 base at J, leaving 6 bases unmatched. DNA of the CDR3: TGTGCCAGCAGTGTGACCGGGACTAGGAACACCGGGGAGCTGTTTTTT. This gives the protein CASSVTGTRNTGELFF.

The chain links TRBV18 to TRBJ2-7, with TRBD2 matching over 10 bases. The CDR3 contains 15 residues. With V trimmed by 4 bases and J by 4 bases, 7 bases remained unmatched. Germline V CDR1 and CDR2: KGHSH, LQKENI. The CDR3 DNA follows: TGTGCCAGCTCACTTACTAGCGGGATTCCTTACGAGCAGTACTTC. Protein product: CASSLTSGIPYEQYF.

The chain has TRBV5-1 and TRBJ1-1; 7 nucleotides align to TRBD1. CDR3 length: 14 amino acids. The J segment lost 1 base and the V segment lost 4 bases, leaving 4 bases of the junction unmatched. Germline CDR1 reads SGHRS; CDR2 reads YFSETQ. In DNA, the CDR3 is TGCGCCAGCAGCAAATGGACAGGGAACACTGAAGCTTTCTTT. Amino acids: CASSKWTGNTEAFF. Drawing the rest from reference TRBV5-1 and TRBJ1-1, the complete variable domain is KAGVTQTPRYLIKTRGQQVTLSCSPISGHRSVSWYQQTPGQGLQFLFEYFSETQRNKGNFPGRFSGRQFSNSRSEMNVSTLELGDSALYLCASSKWTGNTEAFFGQGTRLTVV.

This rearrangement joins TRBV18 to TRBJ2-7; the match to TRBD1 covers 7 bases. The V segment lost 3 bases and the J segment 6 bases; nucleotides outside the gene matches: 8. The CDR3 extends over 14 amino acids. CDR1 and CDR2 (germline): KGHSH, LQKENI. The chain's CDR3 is CASSPGQVAGEQYF. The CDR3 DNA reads TGTGCCAGCTCACCTGGACAGGTGGCAGGCGAGCAGTACTTC.

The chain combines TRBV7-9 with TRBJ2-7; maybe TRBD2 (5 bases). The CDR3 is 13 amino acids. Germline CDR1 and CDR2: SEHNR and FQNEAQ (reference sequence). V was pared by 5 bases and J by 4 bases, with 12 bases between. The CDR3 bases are TGTGCCAGCAGCCCAGGCGGGTATTACGAGCAGTACTTC. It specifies CASSPGGYYEQYF.

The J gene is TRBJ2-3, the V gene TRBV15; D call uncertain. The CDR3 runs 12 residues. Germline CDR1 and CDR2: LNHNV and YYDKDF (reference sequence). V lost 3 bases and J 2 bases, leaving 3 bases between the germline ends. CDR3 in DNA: TGTGCCACCAGCAGGTACACAGATACGCAGTATTTT. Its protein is CATSRYTDTQYF.

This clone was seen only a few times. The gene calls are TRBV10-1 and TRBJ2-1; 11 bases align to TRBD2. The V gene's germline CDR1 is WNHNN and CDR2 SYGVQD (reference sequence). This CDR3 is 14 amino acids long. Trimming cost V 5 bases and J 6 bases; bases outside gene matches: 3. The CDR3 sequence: CASSPGLAANEQFF. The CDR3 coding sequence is TGCGCCAGCAGTCCGGGACTAGCGGCCAATGAGCAGTTCTTC.

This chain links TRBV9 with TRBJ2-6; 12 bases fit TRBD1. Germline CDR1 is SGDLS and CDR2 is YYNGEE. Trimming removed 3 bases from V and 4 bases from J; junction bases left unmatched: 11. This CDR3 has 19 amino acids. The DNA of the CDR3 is TGTGCCAGCAGCGCCCACTCCGGGACAGGGGGCGCCGGGGCCAACGTCCTGACTTTC. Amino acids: CASSAHSGTGGAGANVLTF.

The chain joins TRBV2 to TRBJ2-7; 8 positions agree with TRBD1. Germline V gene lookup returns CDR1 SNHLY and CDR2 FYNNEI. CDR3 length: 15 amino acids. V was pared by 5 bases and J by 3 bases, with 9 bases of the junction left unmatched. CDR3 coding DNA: TGTGCCAGCAGTCCGGACAGGGTGGTCCTCTACGAGCAGTACTTC. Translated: CASSPDRVVLYEQYF.

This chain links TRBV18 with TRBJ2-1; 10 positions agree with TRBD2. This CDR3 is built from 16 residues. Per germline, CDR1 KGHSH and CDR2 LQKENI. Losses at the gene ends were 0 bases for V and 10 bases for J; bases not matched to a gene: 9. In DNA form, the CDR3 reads TGTGCCAGCTCACCACCGGGATTAGCGGGAGGCGCCGAGCAGTTCTTC. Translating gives CASSPPGLAGGAEQFF. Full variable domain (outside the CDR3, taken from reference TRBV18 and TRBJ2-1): NAGVMQNPRHLVRRRGQEARLRCSPMKGHSHVYWYRQLPEEGLKFMVYLQKENIIDESGMPKERFSAEFPKEGPSILRIQQVVRGDSAAYFCASSPPGLAGGAEQFFGPGTRLTVL.

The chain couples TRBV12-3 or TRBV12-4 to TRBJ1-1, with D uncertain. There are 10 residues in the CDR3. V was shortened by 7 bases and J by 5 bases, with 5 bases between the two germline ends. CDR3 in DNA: TGTGCCAGCATGAGGACTGAAGCTTTCTTT. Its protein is CASMRTEAFF.

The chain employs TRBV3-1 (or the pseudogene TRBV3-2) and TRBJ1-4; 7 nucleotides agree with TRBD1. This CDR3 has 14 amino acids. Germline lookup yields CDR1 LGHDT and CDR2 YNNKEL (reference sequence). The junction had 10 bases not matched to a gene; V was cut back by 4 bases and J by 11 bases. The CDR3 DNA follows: TGTGCCAGCAGCCCTGGGGCAGGGGGACGGAAACTGTTTTTT. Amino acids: CASSPGAGGRKLFF.

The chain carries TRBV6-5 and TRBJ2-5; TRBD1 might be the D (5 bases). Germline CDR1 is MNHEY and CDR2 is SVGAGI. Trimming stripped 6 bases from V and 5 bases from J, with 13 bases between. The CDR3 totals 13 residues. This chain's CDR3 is CASRYPGSETQYF. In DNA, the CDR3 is TGTGCCAGCAGGTACCCAGGGTCCGAGACCCAGTACTTC.

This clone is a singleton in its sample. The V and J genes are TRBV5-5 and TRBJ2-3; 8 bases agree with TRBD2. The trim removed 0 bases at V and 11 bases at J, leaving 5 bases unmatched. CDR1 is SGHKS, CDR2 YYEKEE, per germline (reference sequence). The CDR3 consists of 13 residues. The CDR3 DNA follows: TGTGCCAGCAGCTTGGCCCTCCGGGGGGGGCAGTATTTT. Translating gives CASSLALRGGQYF.

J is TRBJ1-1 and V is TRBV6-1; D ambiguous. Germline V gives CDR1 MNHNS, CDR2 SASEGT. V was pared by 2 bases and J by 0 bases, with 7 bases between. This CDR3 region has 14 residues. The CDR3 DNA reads TGTGCCAGCAGTGAAAATGCAGTGAACACTGAAGCTTTCTTT. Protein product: CASSENAVNTEAFF.

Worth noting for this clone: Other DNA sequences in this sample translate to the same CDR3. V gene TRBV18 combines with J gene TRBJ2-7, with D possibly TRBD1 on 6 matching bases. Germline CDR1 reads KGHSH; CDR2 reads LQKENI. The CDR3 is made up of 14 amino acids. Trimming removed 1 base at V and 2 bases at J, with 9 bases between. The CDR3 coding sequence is TGTGCCAGCTCACCACGCCAGGGGCCCTACGAGCAGTACTTC. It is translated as CASSPRQGPYEQYF.

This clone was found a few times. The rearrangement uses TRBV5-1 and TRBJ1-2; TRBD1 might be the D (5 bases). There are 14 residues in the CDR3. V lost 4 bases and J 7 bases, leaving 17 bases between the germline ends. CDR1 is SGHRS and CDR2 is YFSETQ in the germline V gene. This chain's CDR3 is CASSPRVGEGGYTF. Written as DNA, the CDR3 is TGCGCCAGCAGCCCCCGCGTGGGGGAGGGTGGCTACACCTTC.

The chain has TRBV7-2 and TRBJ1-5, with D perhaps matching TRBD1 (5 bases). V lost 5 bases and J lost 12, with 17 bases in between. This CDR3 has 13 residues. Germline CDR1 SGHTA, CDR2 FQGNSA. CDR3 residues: CASSPQGAKIQHF. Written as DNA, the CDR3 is TGTGCCAGCAGCCCCCAAGGGGCCAAGATCCAGCATTTT.

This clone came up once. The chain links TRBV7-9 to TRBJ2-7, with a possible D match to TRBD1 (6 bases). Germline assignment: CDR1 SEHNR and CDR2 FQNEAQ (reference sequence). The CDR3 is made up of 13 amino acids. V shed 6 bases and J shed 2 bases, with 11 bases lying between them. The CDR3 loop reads CASSRDKAYEQYF. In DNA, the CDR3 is TGTGCCAGCAGTCGGGACAAGGCCTACGAGCAGTACTTC.

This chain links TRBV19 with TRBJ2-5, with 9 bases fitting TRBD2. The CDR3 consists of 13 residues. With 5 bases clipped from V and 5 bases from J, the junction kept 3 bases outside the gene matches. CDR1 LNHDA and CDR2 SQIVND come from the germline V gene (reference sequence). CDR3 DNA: TGTGCCAGTAGTCAAAGCGGGGGGGAGACCCAGTACTTC. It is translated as CASSQSGGETQYF.

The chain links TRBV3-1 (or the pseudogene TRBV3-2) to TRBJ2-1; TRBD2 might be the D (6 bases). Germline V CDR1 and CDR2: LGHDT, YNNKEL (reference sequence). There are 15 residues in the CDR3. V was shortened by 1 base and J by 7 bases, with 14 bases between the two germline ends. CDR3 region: CASSQGWGLKNEQFF. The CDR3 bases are TGTGCCAGCAGCCAAGGCTGGGGACTCAAGAATGAGCAGTTCTTC.

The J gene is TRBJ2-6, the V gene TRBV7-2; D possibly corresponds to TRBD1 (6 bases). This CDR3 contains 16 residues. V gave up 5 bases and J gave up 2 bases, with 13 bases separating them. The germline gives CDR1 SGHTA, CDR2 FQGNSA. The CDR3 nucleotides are TGTGCCAGCAGCATGAAATCAGGGGCTGGGGCCAACGTCCTGACTTTC. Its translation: CASSMKSGAGANVLTF. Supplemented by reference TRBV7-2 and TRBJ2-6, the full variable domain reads GAGVSQSPSNKVTEKGKDVELRCDPISGHTALYWYRQSLGQGLEFLIYFQGNSAPDKSGLPSDRFSAERTGGSVSTLTIQRTQQEDSAVYLCASSMKSGAGANVLTFGAGSRLTVL.

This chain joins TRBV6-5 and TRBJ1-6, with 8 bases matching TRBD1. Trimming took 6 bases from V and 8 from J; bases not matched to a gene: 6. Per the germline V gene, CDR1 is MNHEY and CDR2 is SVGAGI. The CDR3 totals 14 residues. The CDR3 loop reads CASSYNRGDSPLHF. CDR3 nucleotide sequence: TGTGCCAGCAGCTATAACAGGGGGGATTCACCCCTCCACTTT.

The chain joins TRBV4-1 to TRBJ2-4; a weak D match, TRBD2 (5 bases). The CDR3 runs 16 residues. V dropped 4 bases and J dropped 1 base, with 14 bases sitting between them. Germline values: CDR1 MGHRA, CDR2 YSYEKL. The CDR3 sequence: CASSPTGSVAKNIQYF. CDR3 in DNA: TGCGCCAGCAGCCCGACGGGGAGTGTGGCCAAAAACATTCAGTACTTC.

Here the CDR3 reads CASSDRGLNTGELFF. Here the CDR3 DNA reads TGTGCCAGCAGCGACAGGGGGCTAAACACCGGGGAGCTGTTTTTT. V is TRBV6-5 and J is TRBJ2-2; 10 nucleotides agree with TRBD1. Germline loops: CDR1 MNHEY, CDR2 SVGAGI. This CDR3 region has 15 residues. V trimming: 6 bases; J trimming: 2 bases; junction bases outside the gene matches: 3.

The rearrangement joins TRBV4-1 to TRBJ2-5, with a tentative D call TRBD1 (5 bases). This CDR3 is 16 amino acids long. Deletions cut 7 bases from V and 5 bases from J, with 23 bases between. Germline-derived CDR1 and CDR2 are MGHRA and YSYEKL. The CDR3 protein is CASTPRLDIVKETQYF. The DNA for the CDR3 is TGCGCCAGCACGCCAAGACTGGACATAGTTAAGGAGACCCAGTACTTC.

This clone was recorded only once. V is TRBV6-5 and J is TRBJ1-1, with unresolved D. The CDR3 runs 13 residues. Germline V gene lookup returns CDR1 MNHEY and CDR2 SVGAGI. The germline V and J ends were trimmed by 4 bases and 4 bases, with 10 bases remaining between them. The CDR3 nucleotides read TGTGCCAGCAGTTCCCACCGGAGCACTGAAGCTTTCTTT. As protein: CASSSHRSTEAFF.

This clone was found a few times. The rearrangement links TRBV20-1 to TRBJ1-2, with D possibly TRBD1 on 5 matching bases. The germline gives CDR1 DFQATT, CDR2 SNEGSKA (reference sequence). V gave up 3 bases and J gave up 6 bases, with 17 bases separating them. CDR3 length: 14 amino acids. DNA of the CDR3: TGCAGTGCTAGTCCCCAGGGCCAGGCAGATGGCTACACCTTC. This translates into CSASPQGQADGYTF.

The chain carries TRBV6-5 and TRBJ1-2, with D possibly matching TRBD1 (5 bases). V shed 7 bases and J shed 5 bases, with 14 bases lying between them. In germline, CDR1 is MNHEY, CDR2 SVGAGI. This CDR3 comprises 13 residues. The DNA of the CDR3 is TGTGCCAGCAAGGACAATTTTATATATGGCTACACCTTC. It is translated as CASKDNFIYGYTF.